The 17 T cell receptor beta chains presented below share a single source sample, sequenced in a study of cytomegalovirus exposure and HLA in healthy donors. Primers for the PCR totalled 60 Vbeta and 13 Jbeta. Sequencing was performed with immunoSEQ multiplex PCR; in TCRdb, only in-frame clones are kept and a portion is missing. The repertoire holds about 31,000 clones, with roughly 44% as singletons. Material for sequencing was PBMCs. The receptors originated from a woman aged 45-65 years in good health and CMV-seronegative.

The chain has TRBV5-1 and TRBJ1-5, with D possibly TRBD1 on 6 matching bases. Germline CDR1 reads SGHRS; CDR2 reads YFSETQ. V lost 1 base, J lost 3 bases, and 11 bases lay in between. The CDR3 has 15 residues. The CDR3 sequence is CASSLTGMDNQPQHF. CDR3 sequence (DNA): TGCGCCAGCAGCTTGACAGGGATGGACAATCAGCCCCAGCATTTT.

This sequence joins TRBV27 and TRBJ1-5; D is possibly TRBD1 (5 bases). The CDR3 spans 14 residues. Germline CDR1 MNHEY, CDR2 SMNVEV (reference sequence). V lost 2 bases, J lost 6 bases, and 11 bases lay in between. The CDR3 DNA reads TGTGCCAGCAGTTTAGGGGCCGTGGGTCAGCCCCAGCATTTT. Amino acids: CASSLGAVGQPQHF.

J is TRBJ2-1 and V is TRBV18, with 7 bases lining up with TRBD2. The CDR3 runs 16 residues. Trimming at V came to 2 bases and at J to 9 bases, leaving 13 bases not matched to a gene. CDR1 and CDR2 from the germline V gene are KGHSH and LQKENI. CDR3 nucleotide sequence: TGTGCCAGCTCACCAATTGGCGCGGGAGCCTGGGGTGAGCAGTTCTTC. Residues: CASSPIGAGAWGEQFF.

CDR3 in DNA: TGTGCCAGCAGTTGGGACGGGACTCCCGCCCAGACTGGCACAGATACGCAGTATTTT. Translation gives CASSWDGTPAQTGTDTQYF. The chain combines TRBV28 with TRBJ2-3; D is possibly TRBD2 (6 bases). Trimming left V 4 bases short and J 1 base short, with 24 bases between. CDR3 length equals 19 residues. In germline, CDR1 is MDHEN, CDR2 SYDVKM.

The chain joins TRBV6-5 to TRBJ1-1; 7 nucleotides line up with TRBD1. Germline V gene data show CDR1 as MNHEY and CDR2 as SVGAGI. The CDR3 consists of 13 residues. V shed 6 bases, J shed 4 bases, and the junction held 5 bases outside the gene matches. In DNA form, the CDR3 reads TGTGCCAGCAGGACAGGGTTCGGCACTGAAGCTTTCTTT. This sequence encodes CASRTGFGTEAFF.

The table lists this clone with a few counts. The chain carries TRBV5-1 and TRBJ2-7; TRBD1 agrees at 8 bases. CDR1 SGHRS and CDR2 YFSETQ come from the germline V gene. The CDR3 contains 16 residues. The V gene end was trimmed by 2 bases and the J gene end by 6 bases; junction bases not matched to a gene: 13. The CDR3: CASSFKGQGGGGEQYF. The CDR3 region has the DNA TGCGCCAGCAGCTTCAAAGGACAGGGTGGGGGCGGCGAGCAGTACTTC.

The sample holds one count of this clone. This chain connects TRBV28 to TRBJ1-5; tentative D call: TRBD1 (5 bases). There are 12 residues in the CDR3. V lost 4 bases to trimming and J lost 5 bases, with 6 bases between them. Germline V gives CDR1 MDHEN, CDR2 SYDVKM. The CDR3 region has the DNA TGTGCCAGCAGTTCGGGGGATCAGCCCCAGCATTTT. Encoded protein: CASSSGDQPQHF. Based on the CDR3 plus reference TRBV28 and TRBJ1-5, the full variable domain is DVKVTQSSRYLVKRTGEKVFLECVQDMDHENMFWYRQDPGLGLRLIYFSYDVKMKEKGDIPEGYSVSREKKERFSLILESASTNQTSMYLCASSSGDQPQHFGDGTRLSIL.

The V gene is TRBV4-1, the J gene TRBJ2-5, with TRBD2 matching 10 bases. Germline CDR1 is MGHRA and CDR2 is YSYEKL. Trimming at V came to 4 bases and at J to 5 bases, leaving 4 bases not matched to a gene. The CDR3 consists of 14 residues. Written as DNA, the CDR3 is TGCGCCAGCAGCCCCTCGACTAGCGGGGAGACCCAGTACTTC. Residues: CASSPSTSGETQYF.

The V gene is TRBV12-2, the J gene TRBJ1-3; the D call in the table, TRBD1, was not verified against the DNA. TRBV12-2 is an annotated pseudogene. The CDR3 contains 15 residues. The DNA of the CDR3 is TGTGCAAGTCGCTTAGGGGGCCACTCTGGAAACACCATATATTTT. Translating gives CASRLGGHSGNTIYF.

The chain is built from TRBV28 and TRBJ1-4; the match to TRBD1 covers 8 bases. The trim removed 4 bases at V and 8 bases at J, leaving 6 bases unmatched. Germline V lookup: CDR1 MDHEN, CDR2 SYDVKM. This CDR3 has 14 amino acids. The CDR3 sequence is CASSSGGAGEKLFF. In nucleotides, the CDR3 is TGTGCCAGCAGTTCAGGGGGCGCGGGAGAAAAACTGTTTTTT. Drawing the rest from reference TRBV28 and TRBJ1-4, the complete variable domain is DVKVTQSSRYLVKRTGEKVFLECVQDMDHENMFWYRQDPGLGLRLIYFSYDVKMKEKGDIPEGYSVSREKKERFSLILESASTNQTSMYLCASSSGGAGEKLFFGSGTQLSVL.

The CDR3 nucleotides are TGTGCCAGCAGTACCGGGACATTCACCTATGGCTACACCTTC. Amino acid sequence: CASSTGTFTYGYTF. V and J are TRBV5-6 and TRBJ1-2, with D tentatively TRBD1 (6 bases). Germline CDR1 reads SGHDT; CDR2 reads YYEEEE. The CDR3 totals 14 residues. The V and J ends lost 5 bases and 4 bases respectively, with 15 bases between them.

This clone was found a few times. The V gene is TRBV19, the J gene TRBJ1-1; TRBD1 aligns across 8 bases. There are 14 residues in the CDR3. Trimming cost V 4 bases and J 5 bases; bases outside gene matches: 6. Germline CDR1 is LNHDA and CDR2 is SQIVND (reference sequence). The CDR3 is CASSRQGWGTEAFF. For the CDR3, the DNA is TGTGCCAGTAGTAGACAGGGGTGGGGGACTGAAGCTTTCTTT. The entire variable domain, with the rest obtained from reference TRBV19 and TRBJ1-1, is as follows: DGGITQSPKYLFRKEGQNVTLSCEQNLNHDAMYWYRQDPGQGLRLIYYSQIVNDFQKGDIAEGYSVSREKKESFPLTVTSAQKNPTAFYLCASSRQGWGTEAFFGQGTRLTVV.

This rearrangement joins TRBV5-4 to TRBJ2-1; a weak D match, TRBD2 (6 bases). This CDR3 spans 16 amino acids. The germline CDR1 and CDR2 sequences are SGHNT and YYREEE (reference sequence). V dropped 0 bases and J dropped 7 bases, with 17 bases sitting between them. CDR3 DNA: TGTGCCAGCAGCTTGGAGGCGGGACGTGGGGGAAATGAGCAGTTCTTC. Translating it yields CASSLEAGRGGNEQFF.

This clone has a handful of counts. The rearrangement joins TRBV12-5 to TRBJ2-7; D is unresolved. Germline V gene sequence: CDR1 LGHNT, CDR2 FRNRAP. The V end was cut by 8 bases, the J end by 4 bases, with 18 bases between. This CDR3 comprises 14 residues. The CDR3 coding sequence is TGTGCTAGTAATGGCCGCGGTAATCCGTACGAGCAGTACTTC. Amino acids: CASNGRGNPYEQYF.

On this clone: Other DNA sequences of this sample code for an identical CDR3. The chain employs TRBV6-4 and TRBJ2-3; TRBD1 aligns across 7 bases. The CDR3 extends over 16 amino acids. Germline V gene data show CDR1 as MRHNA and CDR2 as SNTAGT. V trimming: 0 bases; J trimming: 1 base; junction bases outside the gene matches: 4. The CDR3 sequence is CASSDSGGRGTDTQYF. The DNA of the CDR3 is TGTGCCAGCAGTGACTCAGGGGGCCGGGGCACAGATACGCAGTATTTT.

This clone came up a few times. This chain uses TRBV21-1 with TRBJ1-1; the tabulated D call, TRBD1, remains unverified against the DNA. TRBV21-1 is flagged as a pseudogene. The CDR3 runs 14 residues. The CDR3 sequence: CASSPPTANTEAFF. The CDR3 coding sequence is TGTGCCAGCAGCCCCCCAACAGCGAACACTGAAGCTTTCTTT.

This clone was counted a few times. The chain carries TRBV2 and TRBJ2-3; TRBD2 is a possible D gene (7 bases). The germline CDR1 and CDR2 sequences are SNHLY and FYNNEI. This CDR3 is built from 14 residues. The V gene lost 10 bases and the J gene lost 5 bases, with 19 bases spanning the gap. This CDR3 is CATAMGGGLDTQYF. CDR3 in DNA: TGTGCCACCGCAATGGGGGGGGGCTTAGATACGCAGTATTTT.